Shown below are 20 T cell receptor beta chains from a single sample sequenced in a study of blood T cell repertoires in COVID-19. The protocol was immunoSEQ multiplex PCR, while the TCRdb copy is restricted to in-frame clones and leaves out a portion. The sample yields approximately 150,000 clones, around 80% seen once. Sequenced: PBMCs or T cells enriched from blood (not recorded which). The receptors here all came from a man in his forties who had recovered from COVID-19.

This clone was detected only a few times. V is TRBV7-3 and J is TRBJ2-3; D gene unclear. The germline V gene encodes CDR1 SGHTA and CDR2 FQGTGA. CDR3 length equals 13 residues. The V end lost 2 bases, the J end lost 3 bases, and 6 bases lay between the germline ends. CDR3 nucleotide sequence: TGTGCCAGCAGCTTACCCCAGACAGATACGCAGTATTTT. Amino acid sequence: CASSLPQTDTQYF.

This clone was detected once. CDR3 bases: TGTGCCAGCAGCTACAGGGGGTTAAATTCACCCCTCCACTTT. Protein: CASSYRGLNSPLHF. The V call is TRBV7-9, the J call TRBJ1-6; 8 bases fit TRBD1. Losses at the gene ends were 4 bases for V and 7 bases for J; bases not matched to a gene: 3. This CDR3 region has 14 residues. CDR1 is SEHNR, CDR2 FQNEAQ, per germline (reference sequence).

This chain joins TRBV11-3 and TRBJ2-1; 7 nucleotides align to TRBD2. V lost 0 bases and J lost 7; bases outside the gene matches: 12. CDR3 length: 17 residues. The germline V gene has CDR1 SGHNT and CDR2 YENEEA. CDR3 coding DNA: TGTGCCAGCAGCTTAGATCTCGGTCCGGGGACTAATAATGAGCAGTTCTTC. It codes for CASSLDLGPGTNNEQFF.

V usage is TRBV9 and J usage is TRBJ2-2; TRBD1 is a possible D gene (6 bases). Per the germline V gene, CDR1 is SGDLS and CDR2 is YYNGEE. The CDR3 is made up of 15 amino acids. The V end was cut by 0 bases, the J end by 0 bases, with 6 bases between. The CDR3 region is CASSVGTANTGELFF. CDR3 nucleotides: TGTGCCAGCAGCGTAGGGACAGCGAACACCGGGGAGCTGTTTTTT.

This chain links TRBV2 with TRBJ2-7; D call uncertain. This CDR3 region has 11 residues. Germline CDR1 and CDR2: SNHLY and FYNNEI. The V end lost 5 bases, the J end lost 7 bases, and 9 bases lay between the germline ends. Written as DNA, the CDR3 is TGTGCCAGCAGTCGTGAGTGGGAGCAGTACGTC. Its translation is CASSREWEQYV.

CDR3 in amino acids: CASSESSRAGGYTF. CDR3 DNA sequence: TGCGCCAGCAGTGAGTCGTCCCGGGCAGGGGGCTACACCTTC. The chain recombines TRBV10-1 with TRBJ1-2, with D possibly being TRBD1 (5 bases). The CDR3 is made up of 14 amino acids. Trimming left V 0 bases short and J 8 bases short, with 13 bases between. CDR1 WNHNN and CDR2 SYGVQD come from the germline V gene (reference sequence).

For the CDR3, the DNA is TGTGCCAGCAGGAAATTGGACAGCTCTTCAGAGCAGTTCTTC. Its protein product is CASRKLDSSSEQFF. The J gene is TRBJ2-1, the V gene TRBV6-5; a weak D match, TRBD1 (6 bases). Trimming shortened V by 6 bases and J by 10 bases, and 19 bases separated the two germline ends. This CDR3 is 14 amino acids long. Germline assignment: CDR1 MNHEY and CDR2 SVGAGI.

This chain links TRBV15 with TRBJ1-2; D uncertain. Deletions cut 1 base from V and 8 bases from J, with 14 bases between. Germline loops: CDR1 LNHNV, CDR2 YYDKDF (reference sequence). The length of the CDR3 is 14 residues. CDR3 bases: TGTGCCACCAGCAGAGGGGCCGGGAAAGTCGGCTACACCTTC. This translates into CATSRGAGKVGYTF.

CDR3 bases: TGTGCCAGCAGCCAACGTTCCGGAGGCGGAAACGGCTACACCTTC. Translated: CASSQRSGGGNGYTF. The chain uses TRBV3-1 (or the pseudogene TRBV3-2) and TRBJ1-2; D unresolved. Trimming stripped 2 bases from V and 8 bases from J, with 18 bases between. The CDR3 is 15 residues long. Germline-derived CDR1 and CDR2 are LGHDT and YNNKEL (reference sequence).

V and J are TRBV29-1 and TRBJ1-2, with 8 bases lining up with TRBD1. V shed 7 bases and J 8 bases; nucleotides not matched to a gene: 15. This CDR3 region has 14 residues. The germline gives CDR1 SQVTM, CDR2 ANQGSEA. As DNA, the CDR3 is TGCAGCGCCAAGGGGCAGGGGGCCTCCTGGGGCTACACCTTC. Amino acid sequence: CSAKGQGASWGYTF.

This clone has just a few counts. V is TRBV7-8 and J is TRBJ2-5, with D maybe TRBD2 (6 bases). Germline V CDR1 and CDR2: SGHVS, FQNEAQ. This CDR3 has 14 amino acids. V gave up 5 bases and J gave up 7 bases, with 17 bases separating them. Here the CDR3 DNA reads TGTGCCAGCAGCCAGCGGGCTTCATCGCGGACCCAGTACTTC. As protein: CASSQRASSRTQYF.

With regard to this clone: The sample has other DNA sequences that encode this CDR3 too. The chain has TRBV9 and TRBJ1-4; D is unresolved. CDR1 is SGDLS, CDR2 YYNGEE, per germline. The V end was cut by 0 bases, the J end by 1 base, with 7 bases between. The CDR3 consists of 15 residues. CDR3 in amino acids: CASSVAGGTNEKLFF. The CDR3 DNA reads TGTGCCAGCAGCGTAGCGGGTGGAACTAATGAAAAACTGTTTTTT.

The chain combines TRBV10-3 with TRBJ2-3; D is unresolved. Germline loops: CDR1 ENHRY, CDR2 SYGVKD. This CDR3 is 13 amino acids long. The V end was cut by 0 bases, the J end by 8 bases, with 9 bases between. The DNA for the CDR3 is TGTGCCATCAGTGAGTCAGTCGCGCCTACGCAGTATTTT. Protein: CAISESVAPTQYF.

This clone was seen just once. The V and J genes are TRBV6-4 and TRBJ2-7, with 8 bases fitting TRBD2. Germline V gene data show CDR1 as MRHNA and CDR2 as SNTAGT. Trimming removed 8 bases from V and 4 bases from J; junction bases left unmatched: 7. The CDR3 runs to 13 residues. CDR3 DNA: TGTGCCAGCCCGAGCGGGGGAGAATACGAGCAGTACTTC. Its translation is CASPSGGEYEQYF.

This chain links TRBV9 with TRBJ2-2, with 10 bases identical to TRBD2. The CDR3 totals 15 residues. Germline CDR1 reads SGDLS; CDR2 reads YYNGEE. Unmatched junction bases numbered 6, after V lost 3 bases and J lost 7 bases. The CDR3 nucleotides read TGTGCCAGCAGCGCAGAAGGGACTAGCGTCGGGGAGCTGTTTTTT. Its protein is CASSAEGTSVGELFF. The full variable domain, with the rest looked up from reference TRBV9 and TRBJ2-2, is DSGVTQTPKHLITATGQRVTLRCSPRSGDLSVYWYQQSLDQGLQFLIQYYNGEERAKGNILERFSAQQFPDLHSELNLSSLELGDSALYFCASSAEGTSVGELFFGEGSRLTVL.

This chain joins TRBV5-4 and TRBJ1-2; no clear D gene. V dropped 4 bases and J dropped 8 bases, with 21 bases sitting between them. The CDR3 covers 15 residues. Germline-derived CDR1 and CDR2 are SGHNT and YYREEE (reference sequence). The CDR3 loop reads CASSTSGSLTEGYTF. DNA for the CDR3: TGTGCCAGCAGCACTTCGGGGAGCCTTACGGAAGGCTACACCTTC.

V and J are TRBV7-2 and TRBJ2-4, with 11 bases aligning to TRBD2. V lost 5 bases to trimming and J lost 9 bases; unmatched junction nucleotides: 15. The CDR3 contains 17 residues. Germline-derived CDR1 and CDR2 are SGHTA and FQGNSA. The DNA of the CDR3 is TGTGCCAGCAGCGTAGTCGGGACTAGCGGTGGAGATAGCATTCAGTACTTC. This sequence encodes CASSVVGTSGGDSIQYF.

This chain uses TRBV6-5 with TRBJ2-7; 8 bases line up with TRBD1. The CDR3 sequence is 15 residues long. V dropped 6 bases and J dropped 1; count of bases not matched to a gene: 8. The V gene's germline CDR1 is MNHEY and CDR2 SVGAGI. This CDR3 reads CASSPDRATSYEQYF. CDR3 nucleotides: TGTGCCAGCAGCCCGGACAGGGCGACGTCCTACGAGCAGTACTTC.

The gene calls are TRBV30 and TRBJ1-5; D possibly corresponds to TRBD1 (6 bases). The CDR3 sequence is 16 residues long. CDR1 GTSNPN and CDR2 SVGIG come from the germline V gene (reference sequence). V was shortened by 0 bases and J by 3 bases, with 15 bases between the two germline ends. In nucleotides, the CDR3 is TGTGCCTGGAGTGTACCAGGGGCGCGAGCCAATCAGCCCCAGCATTTT. Protein: CAWSVPGARANQPQHF.

The V gene is TRBV30, the J gene TRBJ2-1, with 8 bases lining up with TRBD2. The germline CDR1 and CDR2 sequences are GTSNPN and SVGIG (reference sequence). V gave up 3 bases and J gave up 3 bases; unmatched junction bases: 1. This CDR3 has 13 amino acids. The CDR3 bases are TGTGCCTGGAGGCGGGGGGTCTACAATGAGCAGTTCTTC. Encoded protein: CAWRRGVYNEQFF.